These T cell receptor beta chains were read from a single sample in a study of blood T cells in healthy people across ages. TCRdb re-called the 5' RACE reads with MiXCR, one entry per CDR3 protein. The table lists fewer than 950,000 distinct CDR3 sequences, about 55% of them singletons. The sequencing sample was made of blood. The source is a man older than 75 in good health. The CDR3 runs from the conserved cysteine through the conserved F or W. A D gene is named only where the DNA matches it firmly. Where a row states a size, it is once, few, many or the class of an expanded clone; other rows omit it.

D: TRBD1
V: TRBV5-6
size: once
J: TRBJ1-1
CDR3: CASSSLQGSLNTEAFF
DNA: TGTGCCAGCAGCTCCCTACAGGGGTCCCTGAACACTGAAGCTTTCTTT

D: .
V: TRBV6-2/TRBV6-3
size: .
J: TRBJ1-2
CDR3: CASSWPDYGCTF
DNA: TGTGCCAGCAGTTGGCCGGACTATGGCTGCACCTTC

D: .
V: TRBV29-1
size: few
J: TRBJ2-7
CDR3: CSVSGGRGSEQYF
DNA: TGCAGCGTCTCGGGCGGCAGGGGCAGCGAGCAGTACTTC

D: TRBD2
V: TRBV29-1
size: .
J: TRBJ2-1
CDR3: CSVVGRGGHGEQFF
DNA: TGCAGCGTTGTGGGCCGCGGGGGGCATGGTGAGCAGTTCTTC

D: TRBD1
V: TRBV4-2
size: .
J: TRBJ1-2
CDR3: CASSQDPDRGGLGYTF
DNA: TGTGCCAGCAGCCAAGACCCGGACAGGGGGGGATTGGGCTACACCTTC

D: TRBD1
V: TRBV29-1
size: .
J: TRBJ2-3
CDR3: CSVEENRGRYAYF
DNA: TGCAGCGTTGAAGAGAACAGGGGAAGATACGCGTATTTT

D: .
V: TRBV27
size: .
J: TRBJ2-3
CDR3: CATHVLGRYAYF
DNA: TGTGCCACTCACGTGTTGGGGAGATACGCGTATTTT

D: .
V: TRBV27
size: .
J: TRBJ2-5
CDR3: CASSLDTLETQYF
DNA: TGTGCCAGCAGTCTGGACACCCTCGAGACCCAGTACTTC

D: TRBD2
V: TRBV20-1
size: few
J: TRBJ2-7
CDR3: CSAPDRTSGSYEQYF
DNA: TGCAGTGCTCCCGACCGGACTAGCGGGAGTTACGAGCAGTACTTC

D: .
V: TRBV5-4
size: .
J: TRBJ1-5
CDR3: CASSLDPSNQPQHF
DNA: TGTGCCAGCAGCTTGGATCCTAGCAATCAGCCCCAGCATTTT

D: .
V: TRBV20-1
size: few
J: TRBJ2-1
CDR3: CSARDNRHSYNEQFF
DNA: TGCAGTGCTAGAGACAACCGGCACTCCTACAATGAGCAGTTCTTC

D: .
V: TRBV20-1
size: .
J: TRBJ2-1
CDR3: CSAGARRYNEQFF
DNA: TGCAGTGCGGGCGCGCGGAGATACAATGAGCAGTTCTTC

D: .
V: TRBV7-2
size: few
J: TRBJ1-2
CDR3: CASSLRGEAGGYTF
DNA: TGTGCCAGCAGCTTACGGGGGGAGGCTGGTGGCTACACCTTC

D: TRBD2
V: TRBV20-1
size: .
J: TRBJ2-5
CDR3: CSAGEGRASGLYF
DNA: TGCAGTGCCGGGGAGGGCAGGGCTTCAGGTCTGTACTTC

D: .
V: TRBV5-1
size: few
J: TRBJ1-1
CDR3: CASSLGGPVTEAFF
DNA: TGCGCCAGCAGCTTGGGCGGGCCTGTCACTGAAGCTTTCTTT

D: TRBD1
V: TRBV10-3
size: few
J: TRBJ1-2
CDR3: CAINAGTVYGYTF
DNA: TGTGCCATCAATGCAGGGACAGTTTATGGCTACACCTTC

D: .
V: TRBV15
size: .
J: TRBJ1-1
CDR3: CATSRDPGGLNTEAFF
DNA: TGTGCCACCTCACGGGACCCGGGAGGGTTGAACACTGAAGCTTTCTTT

D: .
V: TRBV6-5
size: .
J: TRBJ2-1
CDR3: CASSYGGPLYNEQFF
DNA: TGTGCCAGCAGTTACGGGGGGCCTCTTTACAATGAGCAGTTCTTC

D: .
V: TRBV15
size: .
J: TRBJ2-1
CDR3: CATSRDSPPLGVQFF
DNA: TGTGCCACCAGCAGAGATAGCCCACCCCTCGGGGTGCAGTTCTTC

D: .
V: TRBV29-1
size: few
J: TRBJ2-1
CDR3: CSVEPLRASSYNEQFF
DNA: TGCAGCGTTGAACCACTCAGGGCCAGCTCCTACAATGAGCAGTTCTTC

D: .
V: TRBV3-1
size: .
J: TRBJ2-1
CDR3: CASSQGLLWGTAGYDEQFF
DNA: TGTGCCAGCAGCCAAGGCTTGCTGTGGGGGACCGCCGGTTACGATGAGCAGTTCTTC

D: TRBD1
V: TRBV13
size: few
J: TRBJ2-7
CDR3: CASSSGQGALLYEQYF
DNA: TGTGCCAGCAGCTCCGGACAGGGGGCATTGTTATACGAGCAGTACTTC

D: .
V: TRBV29-1
size: .
J: TRBJ2-4
CDR3: CSVVMGNIQYF
DNA: TGCAGCGTTGTGATGGGAAACATTCAGTACTTC

D: .
V: TRBV12-3/TRBV12-4
size: .
J: TRBJ1-1
CDR3: CASSSGSPAFF
DNA: TGTGCCAGCAGCTCTGGGTCCCCAGCTTTCTTT

D: .
V: TRBV20-1
size: .
J: TRBJ2-1
CDR3: CSARAQRMGFF
DNA: TGCAGTGCTAGAGCTCAGAGAATGGGGTTCTTC

D: .
V: TRBV27
size: .
J: TRBJ1-5
CDR3: CASSLGGRNQPQHF
DNA: TGTGCCAGCAGTCTCGGGGGGCGCAATCAGCCCCAGCATTTT

D: TRBD1
V: TRBV2
size: once
J: TRBJ2-5
CDR3: CASDRGTVYQETQYF
DNA: TGTGCCAGCGACAGGGGAACGGTTTATCAAGAGACCCAGTACTTC

D: TRBD2
V: TRBV2
size: .
J: TRBJ2-5
CDR3: CASGVAGLQETQYF
DNA: TGTGCCAGCGGGGTAGCGGGTCTACAAGAGACCCAGTACTTC

D: .
V: TRBV6-5
size: .
J: TRBJ2-5
CDR3: CASSFGRQGKETQYF
DNA: TGTGCCAGCAGTTTCGGTAGGCAGGGAAAAGAGACCCAGTACTTC

D: TRBD2
V: TRBV12-3/TRBV12-4
size: .
J: TRBJ2-3
CDR3: CASNKQGAKLAGVLDTQYF
DNA: TGTGCCAGCAATAAACAGGGGGCAAAACTAGCGGGAGTTCTAGATACGCAGTATTTT

D: .
V: TRBV7-2
size: few
J: TRBJ2-7
CDR3: CASSSRVGAYEQYF
DNA: TGTGCCAGCAGCTCCAGGGTAGGGGCCTACGAGCAGTACTTC

D: .
V: TRBV5-1
size: .
J: TRBJ2-3
CDR3: CASSLGAEWNRYAYF
DNA: TGCGCCAGCAGCTTAGGGGCAGAGTGGAACAGATACGCGTATTTT